These 12 T cell receptor beta chains were sequenced from one sample in a study of blood T cell repertoires in COVID-19 (dated by TCRdb to about 2020). The library was built by means of the immunoSEQ multiplex PCR assay. The source is immuneACCESS, and TCRdb retained only in-frame sequences with V and J called. Part of the clones is not carried over; for the studies checked, unresolved V genes explain less than half of this, and the remainder is unexplained. This sample comprises about 170,000 clones, around nine tenths of them detected only once. The ten top clones hold less than 3% of the sample. Specimen: peripheral blood. These receptor sequences come from a woman older than 75 with COVID-19, enrolled during active disease.

V and J are TRBV19 and TRBJ1-2, with TRBD1 matching over 10 bases. After removal of 7 bases from V and 7 bases from J, the junction contained 9 bases not matched to a gene. This CDR3 comprises 14 residues. Germline V CDR1 and CDR2: LNHDA, SQIVND (reference sequence). This chain's CDR3 is CASNPDRGPGGYTF. For the CDR3, the DNA is TGTGCCAGTAACCCTGACAGGGGGCCGGGTGGCTACACCTTC.

The genes are TRBV10-3 and TRBJ1-1, with D possibly TRBD1 on 5 matching bases. V was cut by 5 bases and J by 7 bases, with 11 bases left in between. The length of the CDR3 is 12 residues. In germline, CDR1 is ENHRY, CDR2 SYGVKD. CDR3 DNA sequence: TGTGCCATCAGTATAGACAGCCTTGAAGCTTTCTTT. Residues: CAISIDSLEAFF.

The chain uses TRBV28 and TRBJ2-5; 7 bases match TRBD1. The germline V gene has CDR1 MDHEN and CDR2 SYDVKM. Trimming cost V 6 bases and J 0 bases; bases outside gene matches: 1. The CDR3 length is 13 residues. The CDR3 coding sequence is TGTGCCAGCAGAGACAGGGACCAAGAGACCCAGTACTTC. It translates to CASRDRDQETQYF.

The rearrangement links TRBV19 to TRBJ1-6; tentatively, D is TRBD1 (6 bases). V was clipped by 5 bases and J by 9 bases, with 17 bases between them. Germline lookup yields CDR1 LNHDA and CDR2 SQIVND (reference sequence). The CDR3 loop spans 15 amino acids. The CDR3 DNA reads TGTGCCAGTAGTCCTTGGACTCAGGGGAGTTCACCCCTCCACTTT. Its translation is CASSPWTQGSSPLHF.

For this clone: A much more abundant neighbour one base away suggests this may be a read error. The chain links TRBV6-5 to TRBJ2-1, with D perhaps matching TRBD1 (5 bases). Per the germline V gene, CDR1 is MNHEY and CDR2 is SVGAGI. This CDR3 region has 16 residues. The CDR3 sequence is CAGSYSTAGLRNEQFF. CDR3 bases: TGTGCCGGCAGTTACTCGACGGCAGGGCTTAGGAATGAGCAGTTCTTC.

The sample holds a few counts of this clone. The chain's CDR3 is CASSLARSVDQPQHF. CDR3 nucleotide sequence: TGTGCCAGCAGCTTAGCCAGGTCCGTCGATCAGCCCCAGCATTTT. The V gene is TRBV7-2, the J gene TRBJ1-5; D gene unclear. Looked up from germline, CDR1 is SGHTA and CDR2 is FQGNSA. The CDR3 covers 15 residues. Deletions cut 0 bases from V and 5 bases from J, with 11 bases between.

The chain employs TRBV28 and TRBJ2-2; 8 bases align to TRBD2. Germline V lookup: CDR1 MDHEN, CDR2 SYDVKM. V lost 6 bases to trimming and J lost 5 bases; unmatched junction nucleotides: 5. CDR3 length equals 14 residues. This CDR3 is CASSSPGGTGELFF. CDR3 nucleotide sequence: TGTGCCAGCAGCTCACCGGGAGGGACCGGGGAGCTGTTTTTT. Based on the CDR3 plus reference TRBV28 and TRBJ2-2, the full variable domain is DVKVTQSSRYLVKRTGEKVFLECVQDMDHENMFWYRQDPGLGLRLIYFSYDVKMKEKGDIPEGYSVSREKKERFSLILESASTNQTSMYLCASSSPGGTGELFFGEGSRLTVL.

The gene calls are TRBV5-1 and TRBJ1-5, with D unclear. Deletions cut 1 base from V and 4 bases from J, with 6 bases between. CDR3 length: 13 amino acids. The V gene's germline CDR1 is SGHRS and CDR2 YFSETQ. CDR3 residues: CASSLTENQPQHF. The CDR3 nucleotides are TGCGCCAGCAGCTTGACAGAAAATCAGCCCCAGCATTTT.

J is TRBJ1-6 and V is TRBV27; 7 bases align to TRBD1. Looked up from germline, CDR1 is MNHEY and CDR2 is SMNVEV (reference sequence). The trim removed 5 bases at V and 10 bases at J, leaving 14 bases unmatched. The CDR3 extends over 16 amino acids. The CDR3 region has the DNA TGTGCCAGCAGTCCGCGGATGACAGGGAAAGTGTCACCCCTCCACTTT. Amino acid sequence: CASSPRMTGKVSPLHF.

The gene calls are TRBV11-3 and TRBJ1-1; D is perhaps TRBD1 (5 bases). The V gene's germline CDR1 is SGHNT and CDR2 YENEEA. V was trimmed by 2 bases and J by 4 bases, leaving 11 bases between them. There are 14 residues in the CDR3. This chain's CDR3 is CASSLSGLGTEAFF. CDR3 nucleotide sequence: TGTGCCAGCAGCTTATCAGGGTTGGGCACTGAAGCTTTCTTT.

The gene calls are TRBV3-1 (or the pseudogene TRBV3-2) and TRBJ1-1; D is uncertain. V lost 1 base and J lost 5, with 5 bases in between. Germline CDR1 is LGHDT and CDR2 is YNNKEL (reference sequence). This CDR3 has 12 residues. The CDR3 DNA follows: TGTGCCAGCAGCCAAGGGCGGACTGAAGCTTTCTTT. As protein: CASSQGRTEAFF.

The CDR3 spells CSASMQAPRGNQPQHF. The CDR3 DNA reads as TGCAGTGCTAGTATGCAGGCGCCGAGGGGCAATCAGCCCCAGCATTTT. This chain uses TRBV20-1 with TRBJ1-5; D remains ambiguous. This CDR3 region has 16 residues. Trimming removed 3 bases at V and 2 bases at J, with 17 bases between. Germline CDR1 DFQATT, CDR2 SNEGSKA (reference sequence).